This is a list of T cell receptor beta chains from one sample in a study of read filtering for tumor transcriptome and immune sequencing. One entry per CDR3 protein results from TCRdb running MiXCR on the reads. The sample consists of 90,000 to 95,000 distinct CDR3 sequences, under 25% of them appearing once. Specimen: a population of CD138-negative cells sorted from bone marrow. Source of these receptors: a donor older than 35 with multiple myeloma. CDR3s leave out the opening cysteine and the closing phenylalanine or tryptophan.

TRBJ2-7 | TRBV28 | ASRKLGLSFEQY
TRBJ1-6 | TRBV7-2 | ASSFLGDSPLH
TRBJ1-5 | TRBV19 | ASSITGNQPQH
TRBJ2-1 | TRBV10-2 | ASSDTSGGRDEQF
TRBJ2-5 | TRBV5-1 | ASSPGLAGVSETQY
TRBJ2-2 | TRBV4-1 | ASSQERLADANTGELF
TRBJ1-6 | TRBV9 | ASSDRGTGDSPLH
TRBJ2-2 | TRBV5-1 | ASSLLGRGTGELF
TRBJ2-2 | TRBV5-1 | ASSTGTGANTGELF
TRBJ1-6 | TRBV28 | ASSPRTGAGSPLH
TRBJ1-6 | TRBV20-1 | SAGTGYLGNSPLH
TRBJ2-1 | TRBV20-1 | SASKLALYYEQF
TRBJ2-2 | TRBV11-2 | ASTPLSSGGAGELF
TRBJ1-1 | TRBV2 | ANSDGWTEAF
TRBJ1-1 | TRBV12-3/TRBV12-4 | ASSFSDRRNTEAF
TRBJ2-3 | TRBV28 | ASSVTGTSGGSSTDTQY
TRBJ2-2 | TRBV5-5 | ASSFTPTGELF
TRBJ2-3 | TRBV19 | ASTQSSGGADTQY
TRBJ2-6 | TRBV2 | ASSGSGANVLT
TRBJ2-1 | TRBV11-2 | ASSPTDNEQF
TRBJ2-1 | TRBV5-1 | ASSLREGQGYNEQF
TRBJ1-3 | TRBV5-1 | ASSLENQGSGNTIY
TRBJ2-1 | TRBV29-1 | SAGRSGNEQF
TRBJ1-1 | TRBV9 | ASSATVRAEAS